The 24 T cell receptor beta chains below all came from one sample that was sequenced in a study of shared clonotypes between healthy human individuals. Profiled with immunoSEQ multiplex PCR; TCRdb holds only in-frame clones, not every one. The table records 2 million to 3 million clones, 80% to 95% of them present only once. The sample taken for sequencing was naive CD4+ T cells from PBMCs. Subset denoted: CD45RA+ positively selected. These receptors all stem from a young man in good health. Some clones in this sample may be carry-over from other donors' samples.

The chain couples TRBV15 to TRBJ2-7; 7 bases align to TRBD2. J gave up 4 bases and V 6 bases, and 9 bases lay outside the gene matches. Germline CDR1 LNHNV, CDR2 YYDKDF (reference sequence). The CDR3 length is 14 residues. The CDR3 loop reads CATRATGLTYEQYF. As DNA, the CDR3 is TGTGCCACCAGAGCCACGGGACTAACTTACGAGCAGTACTTC.

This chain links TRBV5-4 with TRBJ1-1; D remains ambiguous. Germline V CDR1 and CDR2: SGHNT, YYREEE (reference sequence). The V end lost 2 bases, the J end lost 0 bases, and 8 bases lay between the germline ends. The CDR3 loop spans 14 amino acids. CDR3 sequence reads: CASSLTIMNTEAFF. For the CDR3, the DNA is TGTGCCAGCAGCTTAACCATCATGAACACTGAAGCTTTCTTT.

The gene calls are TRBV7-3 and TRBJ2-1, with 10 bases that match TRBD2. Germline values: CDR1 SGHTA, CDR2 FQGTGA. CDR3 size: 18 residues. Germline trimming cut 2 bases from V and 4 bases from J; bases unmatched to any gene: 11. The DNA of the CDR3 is TGTGCCAGCAGCTTATCAGCTAGCGGGAGCGCAATTTACAATGAGCAGTTCTTC. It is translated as CASSLSASGSAIYNEQFF.

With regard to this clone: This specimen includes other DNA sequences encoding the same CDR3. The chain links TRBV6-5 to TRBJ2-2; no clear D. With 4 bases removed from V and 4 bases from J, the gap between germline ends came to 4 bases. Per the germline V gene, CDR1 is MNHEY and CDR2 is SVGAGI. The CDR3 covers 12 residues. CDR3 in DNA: TGTGCCAGCAGTTCCGTCACCGGGGAGCTGTTTTTT. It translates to CASSSVTGELFF.

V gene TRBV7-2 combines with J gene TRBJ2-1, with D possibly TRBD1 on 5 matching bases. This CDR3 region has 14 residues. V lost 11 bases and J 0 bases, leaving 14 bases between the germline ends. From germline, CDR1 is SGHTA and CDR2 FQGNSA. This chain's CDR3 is CASSRVSSYNEQFF. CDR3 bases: TGTGCCTCCTCCAGGGTCAGCTCCTACAATGAGCAGTTCTTC.

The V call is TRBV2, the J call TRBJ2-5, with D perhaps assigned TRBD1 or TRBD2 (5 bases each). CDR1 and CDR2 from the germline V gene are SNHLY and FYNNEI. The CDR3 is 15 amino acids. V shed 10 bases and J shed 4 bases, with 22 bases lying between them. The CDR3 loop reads CATKPGWGSRETQYF. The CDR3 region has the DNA TGTGCCACGAAACCCGGGTGGGGGTCGCGAGAGACCCAGTACTTC.

CDR3 in amino acids: CAINEPGDTQYF. The CDR3, as DNA: TGTGCCATCAATGAACCAGGTGATACGCAGTATTTT. The genes are TRBV10-3 and TRBJ2-3; D is undetermined. The ends were cut back, 7 bases at V and 6 bases at J, with 11 bases in the middle. CDR1 and CDR2 from the germline V gene are ENHRY and SYGVKD. The CDR3 is made up of 12 amino acids.

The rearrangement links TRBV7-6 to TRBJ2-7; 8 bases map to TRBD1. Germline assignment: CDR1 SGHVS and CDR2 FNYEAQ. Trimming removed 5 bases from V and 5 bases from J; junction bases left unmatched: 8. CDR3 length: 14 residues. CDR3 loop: CASSQGTGNHEQYF. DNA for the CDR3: TGTGCCAGCAGCCAAGGGACAGGTAATCACGAGCAGTACTTC.

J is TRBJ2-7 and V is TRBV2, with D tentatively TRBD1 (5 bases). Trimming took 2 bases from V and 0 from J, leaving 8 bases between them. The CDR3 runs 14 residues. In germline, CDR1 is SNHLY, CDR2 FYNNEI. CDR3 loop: CASSEIQGSYEQYF. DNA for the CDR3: TGTGCCAGCAGTGAAATTCAGGGCTCCTACGAGCAGTACTTC.

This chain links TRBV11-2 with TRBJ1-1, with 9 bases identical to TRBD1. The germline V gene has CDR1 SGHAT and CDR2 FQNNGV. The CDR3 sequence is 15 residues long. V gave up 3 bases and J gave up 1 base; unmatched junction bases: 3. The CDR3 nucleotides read TGTGCCAGCAGCTTTCGGACAGGGGCGAACACTGAAGCTTTCTTT. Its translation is CASSFRTGANTEAFF.

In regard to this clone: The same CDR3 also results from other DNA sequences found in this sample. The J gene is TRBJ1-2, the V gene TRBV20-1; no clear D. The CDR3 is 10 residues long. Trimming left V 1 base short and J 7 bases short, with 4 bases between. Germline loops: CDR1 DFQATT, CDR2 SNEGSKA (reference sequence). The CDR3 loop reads CSARGGGYTF. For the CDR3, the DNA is TGCAGTGCTAGAGGCGGTGGCTACACCTTC.

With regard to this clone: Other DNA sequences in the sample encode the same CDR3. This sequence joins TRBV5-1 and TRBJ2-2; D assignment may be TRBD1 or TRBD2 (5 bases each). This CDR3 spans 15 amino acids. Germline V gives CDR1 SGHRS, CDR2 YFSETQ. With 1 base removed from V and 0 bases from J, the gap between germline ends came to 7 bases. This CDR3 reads CASSLLGANTGELFF. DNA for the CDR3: TGCGCCAGCAGCTTGCTGGGGGCGAACACCGGGGAGCTGTTTTTT. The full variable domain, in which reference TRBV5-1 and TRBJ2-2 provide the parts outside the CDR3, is KAGVTQTPRYLIKTRGQQVTLSCSPISGHRSVSWYQQTPGQGLQFLFEYFSETQRNKGNFPGRFSGRQFSNSRSEMNVSTLELGDSALYLCASSLLGANTGELFFGEGSRLTVL.

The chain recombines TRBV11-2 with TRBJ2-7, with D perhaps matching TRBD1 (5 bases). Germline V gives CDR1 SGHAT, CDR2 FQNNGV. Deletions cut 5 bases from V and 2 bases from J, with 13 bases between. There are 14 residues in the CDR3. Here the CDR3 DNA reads TGTGCCAGCAGCCTAGGACAAGTGGCCTACGAGCAGTACTTC. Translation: CASSLGQVAYEQYF.

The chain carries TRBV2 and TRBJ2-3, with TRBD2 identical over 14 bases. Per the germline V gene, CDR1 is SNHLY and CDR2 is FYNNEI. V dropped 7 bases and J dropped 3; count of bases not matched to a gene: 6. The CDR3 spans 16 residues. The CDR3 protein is CASTGTSGSRTDTQYF. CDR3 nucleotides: TGTGCCAGCACCGGGACTAGCGGGAGTCGAACAGATACGCAGTATTTT. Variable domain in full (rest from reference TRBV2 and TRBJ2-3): EPEVTQTPSHQVTQMGQEVILRCVPISNHLYFYWYRQILGQKVEFLVSFYNNEISEKSEIFDDQFSVERPDGSNFTLKIRSTKLEDSAMYFCASTGTSGSRTDTQYFGPGTRLTVL.

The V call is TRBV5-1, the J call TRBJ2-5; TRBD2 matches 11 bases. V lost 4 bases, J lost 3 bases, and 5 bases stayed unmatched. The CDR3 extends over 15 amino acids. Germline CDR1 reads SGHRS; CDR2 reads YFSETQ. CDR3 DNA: TGCGCCAGCAGCGAGACTAGCGGGACCAAAGAGACCCAGTACTTC. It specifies CASSETSGTKETQYF.

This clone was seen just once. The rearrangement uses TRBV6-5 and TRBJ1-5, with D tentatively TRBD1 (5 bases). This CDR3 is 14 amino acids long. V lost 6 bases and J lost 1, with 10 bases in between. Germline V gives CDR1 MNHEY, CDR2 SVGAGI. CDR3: CASRGTGSNQPQHF. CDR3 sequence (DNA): TGTGCCAGCAGGGGGACGGGAAGCAATCAGCCCCAGCATTTT.

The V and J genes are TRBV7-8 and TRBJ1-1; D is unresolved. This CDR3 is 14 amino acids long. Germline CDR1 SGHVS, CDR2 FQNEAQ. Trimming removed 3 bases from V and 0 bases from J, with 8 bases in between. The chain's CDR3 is CASSFSGLNTEAFF. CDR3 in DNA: TGTGCCAGCAGCTTCAGCGGCCTGAACACTGAAGCTTTCTTT.

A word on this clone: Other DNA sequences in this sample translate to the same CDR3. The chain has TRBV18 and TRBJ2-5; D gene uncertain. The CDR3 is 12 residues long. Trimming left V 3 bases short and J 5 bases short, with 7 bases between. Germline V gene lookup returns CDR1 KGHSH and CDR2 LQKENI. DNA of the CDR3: TGTGCCAGCTCACCGCAGACGGAGACCCAGTACTTC. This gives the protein CASSPQTETQYF.

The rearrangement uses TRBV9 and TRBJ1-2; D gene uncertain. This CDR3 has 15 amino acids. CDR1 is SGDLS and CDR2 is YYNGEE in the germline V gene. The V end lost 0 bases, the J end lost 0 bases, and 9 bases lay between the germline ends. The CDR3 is CASSVGIGTNYGYTF. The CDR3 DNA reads TGTGCCAGCAGCGTAGGGATCGGGACTAACTATGGCTACACCTTC.

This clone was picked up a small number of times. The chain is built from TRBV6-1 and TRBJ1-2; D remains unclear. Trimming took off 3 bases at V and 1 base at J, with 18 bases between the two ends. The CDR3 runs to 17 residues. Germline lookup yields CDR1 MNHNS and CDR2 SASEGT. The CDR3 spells CASSEPTWYFSNYGYTF. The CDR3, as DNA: TGTGCCAGCAGTGAGCCGACCTGGTATTTTAGTAACTATGGCTACACCTTC.

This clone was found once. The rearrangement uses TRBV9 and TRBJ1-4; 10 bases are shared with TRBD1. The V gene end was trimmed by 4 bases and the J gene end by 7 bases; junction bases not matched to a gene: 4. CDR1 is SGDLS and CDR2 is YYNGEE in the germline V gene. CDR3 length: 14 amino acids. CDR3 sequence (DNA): TGTGCCAGCAGCTTCCGGGACAGGGGTGAAAAACTGTTTTTT. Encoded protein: CASSFRDRGEKLFF.

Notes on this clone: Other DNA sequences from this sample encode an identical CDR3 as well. CDR3 nucleotides: TGTGCCAGCAGTCGGACTAGCGGGAGGCCCACAGATACGCAGTATTTT. Protein: CASSRTSGRPTDTQYF. V usage is TRBV7-9 and J usage is TRBJ2-3; TRBD2 matches at 14 bases. Germline CDR1 SEHNR, CDR2 FQNEAQ (reference sequence). V shed 6 bases, J shed 2 bases, and the junction held 4 bases outside the gene matches. This CDR3 spans 16 amino acids.

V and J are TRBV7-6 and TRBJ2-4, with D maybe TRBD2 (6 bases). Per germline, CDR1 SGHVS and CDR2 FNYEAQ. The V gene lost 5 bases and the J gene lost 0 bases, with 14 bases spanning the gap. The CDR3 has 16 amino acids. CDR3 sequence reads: CASSPFSGVAKNIQYF. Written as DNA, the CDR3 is TGTGCCAGCAGCCCCTTTAGCGGAGTAGCCAAAAACATTCAGTACTTC. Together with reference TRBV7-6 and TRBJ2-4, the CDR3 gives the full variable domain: GAGVSQSPRYKVTKRGQDVALRCDPISGHVSLYWYRQALGQGPEFLTYFNYEAQQDKSGLPNDRFSAERPEGSISTLTIQRTEQRDSAMYRCASSPFSGVAKNIQYFGAGTRLSVL.

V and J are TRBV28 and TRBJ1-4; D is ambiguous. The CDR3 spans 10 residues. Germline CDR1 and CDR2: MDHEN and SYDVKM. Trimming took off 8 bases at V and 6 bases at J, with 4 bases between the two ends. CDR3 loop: CASLDEKLFF. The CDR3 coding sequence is TGTGCCAGCTTGGATGAAAAACTGTTTTTT.